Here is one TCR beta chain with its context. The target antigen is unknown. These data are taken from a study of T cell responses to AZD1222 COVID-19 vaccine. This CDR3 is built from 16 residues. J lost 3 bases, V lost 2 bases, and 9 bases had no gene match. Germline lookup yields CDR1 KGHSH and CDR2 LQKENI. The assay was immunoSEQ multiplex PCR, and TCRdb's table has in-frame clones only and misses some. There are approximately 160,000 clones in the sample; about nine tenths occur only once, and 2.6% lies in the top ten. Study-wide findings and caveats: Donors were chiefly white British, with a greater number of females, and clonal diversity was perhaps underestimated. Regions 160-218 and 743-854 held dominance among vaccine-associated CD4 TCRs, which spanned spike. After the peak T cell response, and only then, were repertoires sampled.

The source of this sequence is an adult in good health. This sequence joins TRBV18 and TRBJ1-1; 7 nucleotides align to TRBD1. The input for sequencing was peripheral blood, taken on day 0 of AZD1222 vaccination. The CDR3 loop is CASSPSRQGIYTEAFF. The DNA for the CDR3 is TGTGCCAGCTCACCAAGCCGACAGGGTATTTACACTGAAGCTTTCTTT.